The 10 T cell receptor beta chains in this list originate from one sample, sequenced in a study of CXCR3-negative and CXCR3-positive naive CD8 T cells. cDNA libraries for TRB were generated by 5' RACE incorporating UMI labels. Following a re-call of the 5' RACE reads, TCRdb has one entry per CDR3 protein and lacks DNA. This sample's table has over 20,000 distinct CDR3 sequences. The sequenced sample was memory CD8+ T cells from blood. These receptors came from a human donor in good health. Some clones in this sample may be carry-over from other donors' samples.

This sequence joins TRBV29-1 and TRBJ2-7; TCRdb lists TRBD1, though no DNA is available to test this call. This CDR3 comprises 16 residues. Germline loops: CDR1 SQVTM, CDR2 ANQGSEA. Here the CDR3 reads CSVFPTSNLRAHEQYF.

The chain carries TRBV6-1 and TRBJ2-1; TCRdb returns TRBD2, unconfirmable since there is no DNA. Germline assignment: CDR1 MNHNS and CDR2 SASEGT. CDR3 length equals 14 residues. This CDR3 reads CASSDEGGGWEQFF.

The chain joins TRBV7-9 to TRBJ2-1; no DNA is available, so the TRBD2 call from TCRdb remains unchecked. The germline CDR1 and CDR2 sequences are SEHNR and FQNEAQ (reference sequence). The CDR3 totals 14 residues. This CDR3 is CASSLGLAPREQFF.

The J gene is TRBJ2-1, the V gene TRBV5-1. Germline CDR1 and CDR2: SGHRS and YFSETQ. CDR3 length: 15 amino acids. CDR3 protein: CASSLQGGSYNEQFF. The full variable domain, its missing parts supplied by reference TRBV5-1 and TRBJ2-1, is KAGVTQTPRYLIKTRGQQVTLSCSPISGHRSVSWYQQTPGQGLQFLFEYFSETQRNKGNFPGRFSGRQFSNSRSEMNVSTLELGDSALYLCASSLQGGSYNEQFFGPGTRLTVL.

This chain joins TRBV6-1 and TRBJ2-7; TCRdb lists TRBD1, though no DNA is available to test this call. The CDR3 is 16 residues long. In germline, CDR1 is MNHNS, CDR2 SASEGT. This CDR3 is CASSTPGTESSYEQYF.

The chain couples TRBV9 to TRBJ2-7; the D call from TCRdb, TRBD2, cannot be confirmed without DNA. Germline CDR1 is SGDLS and CDR2 is YYNGEE. The CDR3 covers 16 residues. The CDR3 protein is CASSATLAGDPYEQYF. Full variable domain (rest looked up from reference TRBV9 and TRBJ2-7): DSGVTQTPKHLITATGQRVTLRCSPRSGDLSVYWYQQSLDQGLQFLIQYYNGEERAKGNILERFSAQQFPDLHSELNLSSLELGDSALYFCASSATLAGDPYEQYFGPGTRLTVT.

The chain recombines TRBV12-3 or TRBV12-4 with TRBJ2-3; TCRdb calls TRBD2, which cannot be checked without DNA. The CDR3 runs 15 residues. CDR3 protein: CASSSGTTSTDTQYF.

The chain couples TRBV12-5 to TRBJ2-1; the TRBD1 assignment by TCRdb is unverifiable without DNA. The CDR3 spans 17 residues. Germline lookup yields CDR1 LGHNT and CDR2 FRNRAP. The chain's CDR3 is CASGLASPGQTSNEQFF.

This chain links TRBV5-1 with TRBJ2-1; TCRdb outputs TRBD1, but without DNA this stays unchecked. Germline CDR1 SGHRS, CDR2 YFSETQ. The CDR3 totals 16 residues. This CDR3 is CASSSVQGPSYNEQFF.

This rearrangement joins TRBV7-6 to TRBJ2-5; TCRdb names TRBD2, which stays unverified in the absence of DNA. This CDR3 has 15 residues. CDR1 and CDR2 from the germline V gene are SGHVS and FNYEAQ. This CDR3 reads CASSSSRAGPETQYF.